This TCR beta chain appears in the sequencing data of a study of response to subunit inactivated influenza vaccine. Study results and limitations: Authors suggested few new T cells are recruited by each seasonal influenza vaccination.

V was pared by 5 bases and J by 1 base, with 17 bases between. Looked up from germline, CDR1 is SGHTA and CDR2 is FQGNSA. The CDR3 loop spans 16 amino acids. This clonotype was picked up a small number of times. Its antigen is as yet unknown. TCRdb reprocessed the RT-PCR reads with MiXCR, giving one entry per CDR3 protein. Of 500,000 to 750,000 distinct CDR3 sequences in the sample, 13% to 15% were seen once. The V and J genes are TRBV7-2 and TRBJ1-1; D may be TRBD1 (6 bases). The sequences come from PBMCs from blood, collected approximately 13 days after vaccination. This clonotype was sampled from a man between 50 and 59 years old who received an inactivated influenza vaccine. The CDR3 spells CASSTRDTLANTEAFF. DNA of the CDR3: TGTGCCAGCAGCACTCGGGACACCCTTGCGAACACTGAAGCTTTCTTT.